The rows below give T cell receptor beta chains drawn from one sample of a study of cytomegalovirus exposure and HLA in healthy donors. The data were produced by immunoSEQ multiplex PCR, yet TCRdb's version contains in-frame clones alone and is incomplete. The top ten hold more than 0.7% of the sample, which has around 110,000 clones, around three quarters seen once. Sequencing was carried out using PBMCs. All receptors come from a woman in her twenties or thirties in good health and CMV-seronegative. Both conserved end residues are part of each CDR3. A D gene is named only where the DNA matches it firmly. The size entry is marked missing in some rows and otherwise reads once, few, many or a size class.

clone_size j_call d_call v_call cdr3_nt cdr3_aa
. TRBJ2-7 TRBD2 TRBV4-3 TGCGCCAGCAGCCAAGATCACCCGAGCGGGGGCTACGAGCAGTACTTC CASSQDHPSGGYEQYF
. TRBJ1-5 TRBD1 TRBV7-2 TGTGCCAGCAGCCCCCAGGGGGATCAGCCCCAGCATTTT CASSPQGDQPQHF
few TRBJ1-1 . TRBV6-1 TGTGCCAGCAGTGGGGGGGTGAAATTCACTGAAGCTTTCTTT CASSGGVKFTEAFF
. TRBJ2-3 . TRBV4-2 TGTGCCAGCAGCCAAGAAAACAGCCCCACAGATACGCAGTATTTT CASSQENSPTDTQYF
. TRBJ1-5 . TRBV2 TGTGCCAGCAACTTTTGGTCGGCGGGTCAGCCCCAGCATTTT CASNFWSAGQPQHF
. TRBJ1-6 . TRBV5-6 TGTGCCAGCAGCTTGCCGCGGTTACACTATAATTCACCCCTCCACTTT CASSLPRLHYNSPLHF
. TRBJ2-3 TRBD2 TRBV30 TGTGCCTGGAGTGTACTCGGACTAGCGGGAGGGCAGGCTACGCAGTATTTT CAWSVLGLAGGQATQYF
. TRBJ2-1 TRBD2 TRBV27 TGTGCCAGCAGTTTATGGGGGGGCAATGAGCAGTTCTTC CASSLWGGNEQFF
few TRBJ2-3 . TRBV30 TGTGCCTGGGGGACTTCAAATTGGGATACGCAGTATTTT CAWGTSNWDTQYF
. TRBJ2-7 . TRBV6-6 TGTGCCAGCAGTTACGGGCAGGGTCCAGGCCACGAGCAGTACTTC CASSYGQGPGHEQYF
. TRBJ1-1 . TRBV6-5 TGTGCCAGCAATGACAGGTTCACTGAAGCTTTCTTT CASNDRFTEAFF
. TRBJ1-1 . TRBV15 TGTGCCACCAGCAGAGCTCGCAGGAACACTGAAGCTTTCTTT CATSRARRNTEAFF
. TRBJ1-2 . TRBV4-3 TGCGCCAGCAGCCAAGATTTAGGAGACTATGGCTACCCCTTC CASSQDLGDYGYPF
. TRBJ1-1 . TRBV28 TGTGCCAGCAGTTTATACCAAACCCGGGACAAAGAAGCTTTCTTT CASSLYQTRDKEAFF
. TRBJ2-7 TRBD1 TRBV2 TGTGCCAGCAGGGCCGGGACAGGGTATTACGAGCAGTACTTC CASRAGTGYYEQYF
. TRBJ2-3 TRBD2 TRBV5-1 TGCGCCAGCAGCCTGGGACTAGCGGGAGAAACAGATACGCAGTATTTT CASSLGLAGETDTQYF
. TRBJ2-2 . TRBV27 TGTGCCAGCAGTCCCCTTGGGGGGTCCACCGGGGAGCTGTTTTTT CASSPLGGSTGELFF
. TRBJ2-1 TRBD1 TRBV27 TGTGCCAGCAGTTTTTTGGACAGGGGTTACAATGAGCAGTTCTTC CASSFLDRGYNEQFF
. TRBJ2-7 TRBD2 TRBV29-1 TGCAGCGTTGAGGGACTAGCGCGAAGCCCCCCGGGGGCGCAGTACTTC CSVEGLARSPPGAQYF
. TRBJ2-1 TRBD2 TRBV19 TGTGCCAGCGGCATAGCGGGAGAGCAGTTCTTC CASGIAGEQFF
. TRBJ2-2 TRBD1 TRBV6-5 TGTGCCAGCAGTTACCTAAGACTCGGACAGGGTGAGGAGCTGTTTTTT CASSYLRLGQGEELFF
. TRBJ1-3 . TRBV7-9 TGTGCCAGCAGCTCCCAATGGTCCGACCGGGTGTCTGGAAACACCATATATTTT CASSSQWSDRVSGNTIYF
. TRBJ1-1 TRBD1 TRBV10-1 TGCGCCAGCAATTTGGGACAGATGAACACTGAAGCTTTCTTT CASNLGQMNTEAFF
once TRBJ2-7 TRBD2 TRBV19 TGTGCCAGTAGTGTATATAGCGGGGACTACGAGCAGTACTTC CASSVYSGDYEQYF
. TRBJ2-1 TRBD2 TRBV9 TGTGCCAGCAGCGTAGCTGGAGGGACTAGCGGACTTCATGAGCAGTTCTTC CASSVAGGTSGLHEQFF
once TRBJ2-3 TRBD2 TRBV5-1 TGCGCCAGCAGCTTGGCGGGCGGGAGTGCAGATACGCAGTATTTT CASSLAGGSADTQYF
. TRBJ1-2 . TRBV28 TGTGCCAGCAGTTTAGACAGGACTAGAGGCTACACCTTC CASSLDRTRGYTF
. TRBJ2-7 TRBD1 TRBV19 TGTGCCAGTACCGTTGGACAGGGGGCATCCTACGAGCAGTACTTC CASTVGQGASYEQYF
. TRBJ1-2 . TRBV6-6 TGTGCCAGCAGCAACCCGGGAGCCGCGGGCTACACCTTC CASSNPGAAGYTF
. TRBJ1-4 TRBD1 TRBV6-6 TGTGCCAGCAGTCATACAGGGGGCGCGACGAATGAAAAACTGTTTTTT CASSHTGGATNEKLFF
. TRBJ2-7 . TRBV14 TGTGCCAGCTCCCAGTGGGCGGAGCAGTACTTC CASSQWAEQYF
. TRBJ1-2 TRBD1 TRBV9 TGTGCCAGCAGCCCGGGGACAGGGGTAAAATACTATGGCTACACCTTC CASSPGTGVKYYGYTF
once TRBJ1-1 . TRBV5-4 TGTGCCAGCAGCCCTGGGGAGGGACGGGAGATGAAAGCTTTCTTT CASSPGEGREMKAFF
. TRBJ1-4 . TRBV6-1 TGTGCCAGCAGTGATGCTAGTGAGAGGGGGGGGGAAAAACTGTTTTTT CASSDASERGGEKLFF
. TRBJ2-7 . TRBV11-2 TGTGCCAGCAGCTTTAATCTCGACTTAGGCTACGAGCAGTACTTC CASSFNLDLGYEQYF
once TRBJ1-4 . TRBV27 TGTGCCAGCAGTTTCGGTGCAACTAATGAAAAACTGTTTTTT CASSFGATNEKLFF
. TRBJ1-4 TRBD1 TRBV29-1 TGCAGCGTCACAGGGGAAGGAGATGAAAAACTGTTTTTT CSVTGEGDEKLFF
. TRBJ2-6 TRBD1 TRBV5-1 TGCGCCAGCAGCTTGGGAACAGGGGTTTCGGGGGCCAACGTCCTGACTTTC CASSLGTGVSGANVLTF
. TRBJ2-5 . TRBV21-1 TGTGCCAGCAGCAAAGCGCTTTCGGGGGAGAGGACCCAGTACTTC CASSKALSGERTQYF
. TRBJ2-2 . TRBV2 TGTGCCAGCACCGGAGAAAACACCGGGGAGCTGTTTTTT CASTGENTGELFF
. TRBJ2-7 . TRBV5-1 TGCGCCAGCAGCTTGGCCCCGGAGGAATTCTACGAGCAGTACTTC CASSLAPEEFYEQYF
. TRBJ1-1 . TRBV7-8 TGTGCCAGCAGCCCCTATCAAAGCTCTGAAGCTTTCTTT CASSPYQSSEAFF
few TRBJ1-1 . TRBV25-1 TGTGCCAGCAGTGAATACGACGCAGGGTACACTGAAGCTTTCTTT CASSEYDAGYTEAFF
few TRBJ1-2 . TRBV9 TGTGCCAGCAGGGATGTAGGAGGGGATTTAAACTATGGCTACACCTTC CASRDVGGDLNYGYTF
. TRBJ1-1 . TRBV4-1 TGCGCCAGCAGCCAGGGGGCAGGGGCTGAAGCTTTCTTT CASSQGAGAEAFF
few TRBJ1-1 . TRBV30 TGTGCCTGTGGGCCCCGGTTGGAAGCTTTCTTT CACGPRLEAFF
. TRBJ2-5 TRBD2 TRBV6-4 TGTGCCAGCAGCCCCCCTAGCGGACAAGAGACCCAGTACTTC CASSPPSGQETQYF